This TCR beta chain was identified during a study of healthy donors' naive CD4 and CD8 T cells. TCR libraries were built from roughly 0.5 ug of total RNA by linear amplification. TCRdb re-derived calls from the reads in MiXCR, one entry per CDR3 protein. The sample lists around 200,000 distinct CDR3 sequences; around three quarters were seen once. The germline gives CDR1 SGHRS, CDR2 YFSETQ. This CDR3 is 14 amino acids long. With V trimmed by 3 bases and J by 8 bases, 3 bases remained unmatched. The clonotype originates from a pool of human donors in good health; the sample pools cells from several healthy donors. Sequencing was carried out using naive CD4+ and CD8+ T cells sorted from blood, pooled from several donors. The chain is built from TRBV5-1 and TRBJ1-6, with 9 bases that match TRBD1. The CDR3 nucleotides read TGCGCCAGCAGCTCACGGACAGGGGATTCACCCCTCCACTTT. This codes for CASSSRTGDSPLHF.